The subject of this entry is one T cell receptor beta chain. What it recognizes is unknown. Here immunoSEQ multiplex PCR was the method, and the copy in TCRdb shows in-frame clones only, minus some. This sample has more than 150,000 clones; 80% to 90% occur once, and the top ten carry 5% to 7%. The data derive from a study of T cell responses to AZD1222 COVID-19 vaccine. Study results and caveats: When two AZD1222 doses had been given, Spike-specific TCR breadth and depth rose.

The CDR3 loop spans 12 amino acids. Per germline, CDR1 MDHEN and CDR2 SYDVKM. V lost 3 bases and J 6 bases, leaving 8 bases between the germline ends. The input for sequencing was peripheral blood, taken on day 0 of AZD1222 vaccination. This chain links TRBV28 with TRBJ1-2, with D hard to call. The sequence was collected from an adult in good health. CDR3 nucleotides: TGTGCCAGCAGTTTGGGGATTCATGGCTACACCTTC. This gives the protein CASSLGIHGYTF.